The text below deals with one TCR beta chain. The antigen remains unidentified. This sample stems from a study of T cell responses to AZD1222 COVID-19 vaccine. Broader study findings: Nearly half of spike-specific TCRs reportedly go after variant regions that carry no mutations.

Researchers grouped second doses given at about 4 or about 12 weeks into one pool. Libraries were prepared by immunoSEQ multiplex PCR; TCRdb keeps only in-frame clonotypes and omits some of them. Among 91,000 or so clones listed, 90% to 95% were seen once. V was clipped by 8 bases and J by 2 bases, with 7 bases between them. Germline loops: CDR1 MNHEY, CDR2 SVGAGI. This CDR3 contains 11 residues. The chain carries TRBV6-5 and TRBJ2-7; D possibly corresponds to TRBD1 (6 bases). Sequences were derived from peripheral blood, sampled 28 days after the second AZD1222 dose. This receptor was identified in an adult who received the AZD1222 COVID-19 vaccine. The CDR3: CASSGAYEQYF. Written as DNA, the CDR3 is TGTGCCAGCTCAGGGGCCTACGAGCAGTACTTC.